The T cell receptor (beta chain) described here comes from a study of T-cell reconstitution after alpha-beta-depleted transplantation in children. Study-level findings and limits: Roughly two months post-transplant, alpha-beta T cells reportedly originated from several hundred graft clones that had expanded.

The CDR3 length is 17 residues. Germline values: CDR1 SQVTM, CDR2 ANQGSEA. Trimming removed 2 bases at V and 1 base at J, with 21 bases between. A library of TCRbeta sequences, prepared with unique molecular identifiers, was generated. TCRdb itself ran the PCR reads through MiXCR, one entry per CDR3 protein. The table records about 200,000 distinct CDR3 sequences, around 9.2% of them present only once. Remarks on this clonotype: Its antigen is not known.

The V call is TRBV29-1, the J call TRBJ2-7, with D possibly TRBD2 on 5 matching bases. This receptor was obtained from a male patient between 2 and 9 years old who had a stem cell transplant for acute myeloid leukemia, so the T cells may come from the graft donor. Sequenced here: PBMCs, mostly from graft donor cells, sampled 360 days after TCRalphabeta/CD19-depleted stem cell transplant. The CDR3, as DNA: TGCAGCGTTGAAACGCCCCGGACGGGAATGGAATCCTACGAGCAGTACTTC. Translated: CSVETPRTGMESYEQYF.